This T cell receptor beta chain was documented in a study of regulatory T cells in long-lasting Graves disease. Indicated time point: newly diagnosed GD, antithyroid drugs for less than 3 months. RNA extracted from PBMCs served as the sequencing template. Researchers made TCR beta libraries by using iRepertoire HTBI primers and running Arm-PCR on CDR3 regions. TCRdb itself ran the multiplex PCR reads through MiXCR, one entry per CDR3 protein. The table lists approximately 540,000 distinct CDR3 sequences, more than 10% of them singletons. This CDR3 region has 13 residues. Germline values: CDR1 MNHEY, CDR2 SVGEGT. Between the trimmed V and J ends, which lost 6 bases and 6 bases, there was a span of 14 bases. These sequences were also reported in another study, on T cells in Graves' hyperthyroidism and ophthalmopathy. This second study notes: In the first-round RT-PCR of the TCR CDR3, the HTBI primer set was used.

The specimen was peripheral blood mononuclear cells (PBMCs), collected at new diagnosis, from a patient treated with antithyroid drugs. This sequence originates from a woman aged 25 to 39 with Graves disease. The V call is TRBV6-2 or TRBV6-3, the J call TRBJ1-2; D is unresolved. CDR3 region: CASRSNTIDGYTF. CDR3 DNA sequence: TGTGCCAGCAGATCAAACACGATTGATGGCTACACCTTC.